The rows below give T cell receptor beta chains drawn from one sample of a study of T cells in localized non-small cell lung cancer. The assay was immunoSEQ multiplex PCR, and TCRdb's table has in-frame clones only and misses some. The sample contains about 36,000 clones, around nine tenths of which appear only once. This specimen was peripheral blood, taken before any cancer treatment. The origin of the receptors is a woman between 35 and 70 years old with stage I lung adenocarcinoma. The conserved cysteine and the conserved F or W are not part of the CDR3 here. Fields, in order: clone size, J gene, V gene, CDR3 protein. Only some rows state a clone size, as once, few, many or a class for expanded clones.

NA TRBJ2-7 TRBV11-3 ASSLDLGGVDEQY
once TRBJ2-1 TRBV5-1 ASSWDREAGF
NA TRBJ2-1 TRBV5-1 ASGGSYNEQF
NA TRBJ2-7 TRBV18 ASAAADNSYEQY
NA TRBJ2-1 TRBV30 AWSVGGGASDEQF
NA TRBJ2-3 TRBV7-2 ASSLEAARDTQY
NA TRBJ1-2 TRBV6-5 ASRWDGRDGYT
NA TRBJ2-2 TRBV7-2 ASTKIAGELF
NA TRBJ2-6 TRBV7-2 ASSLVTGGHLANVLT
NA TRBJ2-1 TRBV15 ATSSISGTRSYNEQF
NA TRBJ2-3 TRBV30 AWSVGGYTDTQY
once TRBJ2-5 TRBV15 ATSRLGTEETQY
NA TRBJ1-2 TRBV7-9 ASSSGYGYT
few TRBJ1-2 TRBV7-8 ASSLTGKNYGYT
NA TRBJ1-5 TRBV19 ASRIDRDQPQH
NA TRBJ1-5 TRBV7-2 ASSPGRRDQPQH
NA TRBJ1-2 TRBV28 ASSLAGSQGYT
NA TRBJ2-7 TRBV7-2 ASSSNRAYEQY
NA TRBJ1-2 TRBV2 ASTTTGNYGYT
NA TRBJ1-1 TRBV29-1 SVRGRMNTEAF
NA TRBJ2-3 TRBV10-3 AIGDRAAQADTQY
NA TRBJ2-5 TRBV7-9 ASSLALSGSQETQY
NA TRBJ2-5 TRBV28 ASSLSGVIRETQY
NA TRBJ1-6 TRBV18 ASSPLAKDNSPLH
NA TRBJ2-1 TRBV4-2 ASSQLAGGGRNEQF
NA TRBJ1-2 TRBV5-1 ASSGSGTAINYGYT
NA TRBJ2-2 TRBV5-4 ASSPLMNTGELF
NA TRBJ1-1 TRBV11-2 ASSLTGAFMNTEAF
NA TRBJ2-4 TRBV6-1 ASRLDSNIQY
NA TRBJ1-1 TRBV7-3 ASRQTRDTEAF
NA TRBJ2-6 TRBV20-1 SARAWDVLT
NA TRBJ2-7 TRBV7-3 ASSLRDGGSYEQY
once TRBJ2-3 TRBV5-1 ASSLRTSGGRSTDTQY
NA TRBJ2-7 TRBV13 ASSQTGGQRLYEQY
once TRBJ2-2 TRBV2 ASRETSGGSGGELF
NA TRBJ1-2 TRBV5-1 ASSPGTGNNYGYT
NA TRBJ1-2 TRBV2 ASSGTGVGLGYT
NA TRBJ1-1 TRBV9 ASSVMPSGTGGRDTEAF
NA TRBJ1-2 TRBV4-1 ASSQDRGNYGYT
few TRBJ1-3 TRBV9 ASSVMAAAGSGNTIY
NA TRBJ2-1 TRBV5-1 ASSLASYNEQF
NA TRBJ2-1 TRBV5-6 ASSSRGGSYNEQF
NA TRBJ2-3 TRBV6-6 ATHGETDTQY
NA TRBJ1-1 TRBV6-5 ASRPDRGPNTEAF
once TRBJ2-3 TRBV6-4 ASSEGGLGDTQY
NA TRBJ2-7 TRBV11-3 ASSLTGDYEQY
once TRBJ2-3 TRBV11-2 ASSPGTSADTQY
NA TRBJ1-2 TRBV2 ASPPRVQASKVRANYGYT
NA TRBJ1-3 TRBV28 ASTPSSGNTIY
NA TRBJ1-1 TRBV4-3 ASSQDATVNTEAF
NA TRBJ1-4 TRBV11-3 ASSLQGSNEKLF
NA TRBJ2-1 TRBV14 ASSQMLGLAGPSYNEQF